The rows below give T cell receptor beta chains drawn from one sample of a study of cytomegalovirus exposure and HLA in healthy donors. The method was immunoSEQ multiplex PCR; TCRdb's version includes in-frame clones alone and lacks a portion of them. Seen in this sample are about 77,000 clones; the ten most common clones hold 12% to 15%. Sequencing was carried out using PBMCs. The source is a man aged 45-65 years in good health and CMV-seropositive. Both conserved end residues are part of each CDR3. D genes are given only for firm matches.

>NA|TRBJ2-7|TRBV6-1
CASSEAGGVEQYF
TGTGCCAGCAGTGAAGCAGGGGGGGTCGAGCAGTACTTC
>NA|TRBJ1-1|TRBV14
CASTEAGKAEAFF
TGTGCCAGCACAGAAGCAGGGAAAGCTGAAGCTTTCTTT
>TRBD1|TRBJ2-1|TRBV4-1
CASSFGKGTGGYNEQFF
TGCGCCAGCAGCTTTGGTAAGGGGACAGGGGGTTACAATGAGCAGTTCTTC
>NA|TRBJ1-2|TRBV9
CASSARQSNYGYTF
TGTGCCAGCAGCGCTAGACAGTCTAACTATGGCTACACCTTC
>NA|TRBJ1-4|TRBV29-1
CSVGRAVGEKLFF
TGCAGCGTTGGCAGGGCCGTAGGGGAAAAACTGTTTTTT
>NA|TRBJ1-2|TRBV27
CASSFREGHGYTF
TGTGCCAGCAGTTTTCGGGAGGGACATGGCTACACCTTC
>NA|TRBJ2-5|TRBV29-1
CSVEGGLAETQYF
TGCAGCGTTGAAGGGGGCCTGGCGGAGACCCAGTACTTC
>NA|TRBJ1-1|TRBV9
CASSDLGRGYTEAFF
TGTGCCAGCAGCGACCTTGGGCGGGGGTACACTGAAGCTTTCTTT
>NA|TRBJ1-4|TRBV5-6
CASSSTQESTNEKLFF
TGTGCCAGCAGCTCGACGCAGGAATCCACTAATGAAAAACTGTTTTTT
>TRBD2|TRBJ2-1|TRBV9
CASSVSSGNNEQFF
TGTGCCAGCAGCGTGTCTAGCGGAAACAATGAGCAGTTCTTC
>NA|TRBJ2-2|TRBV19
CASSIGWAGEDTGELFF
TGTGCCAGTAGTATAGGGTGGGCAGGGGAAGACACCGGGGAGCTGTTTTTT
>TRBD2|TRBJ2-1|TRBV7-2
CASSLVDGFGTRFNEQFF
TGTGCCAGCAGCTTAGTAGATGGGTTCGGGACTAGATTCAATGAGCAGTTCTTC
>TRBD1|TRBJ1-2|TRBV10-3
CAISPGQGNYGYTF
TGTGCCATCAGTCCGGGACAGGGGAACTATGGCTACACCTTC
>NA|TRBJ2-1|TRBV29-1
CSVERLRSEQFF
TGCAGCGTTGAGAGGTTGCGGAGTGAGCAGTTCTTC
>NA|TRBJ1-1|TRBV5-1
CASSLSQGNTEAFF
TGCGCCAGCAGCTTGTCACAGGGGAACACTGAAGCTTTCTTT
>NA|TRBJ1-2|TRBV5-6
CASSSLLDSPNYGYTF
TGTGCCAGCAGCTCCCTACTTGACAGTCCTAACTATGGCTACACCTTC
>NA|TRBJ1-4|TRBV25-1
CASRDDGGNEKLFF
TGTGCCAGCAGGGATGACGGAGGGAATGAAAAACTGTTTTTT
>TRBD1|TRBJ1-1|TRBV6-6
CASSGQGRPEAFF
TGTGCCAGCAGCGGACAGGGTAGACCGGAAGCTTTCTTT
>TRBD2|TRBJ2-3|TRBV19
CDTSKLEGLAVSTDTQYF
TGTGACACCAGTAAGTTGGAGGGTCTAGCGGTTAGCACAGATACGCAGTATTTT
>TRBD1|TRBJ1-2|TRBV5-1
CASSSLRGTGSYGYTF
TGCGCCAGCAGCTCACTCCGCGGGACAGGGAGTTATGGCTACACCTTC
>NA|TRBJ1-1|TRBV25-1
CASSDRGNTEAFF
TGTGCCAGCAGTGATAGGGGGAACACTGAAGCTTTCTTT
>TRBD1|TRBJ2-1|TRBV19
CASSRTGERDEQFF
TGTGCCAGTAGTCGGACAGGGGAAAGGGATGAGCAGTTCTTC
>NA|TRBJ1-2|TRBV7-2
CASSLRDPRRDYGYTF
TGTGCCAGCAGCTTGCGGGACCCAAGAAGGGACTATGGCTACACCTTC
>TRBD1|TRBJ2-5|TRBV20-1
CSGQGKETQYF
TGCAGTGGACAGGGGAAAGAGACCCAGTACTTC
>NA|TRBJ1-2|TRBV11-2
CASRYGGRANYGYTF
TGTGCCAGCCGATATGGAGGGCGAGCTAACTATGGCTACACCTTC
>NA|TRBJ2-3|TRBV5-1
CASGGLNTDTQYF
TGCGCCAGCGGGGGCCTCAACACAGATACGCAGTATTTT
>NA|TRBJ2-2|TRBV4-1
CASSQVQGFNTGELFF
TGCGCCAGCAGCCAAGTACAGGGCTTCAACACCGGGGAGCTGTTTTTT
>TRBD1|TRBJ2-4|TRBV5-1
CASSTGETGNIQYF
TGCGCCAGCAGTACAGGGGAGACGGGAAACATTCAGTACTTC
>NA|TRBJ2-5|TRBV6-5
CASTLETQYF
TGTGCCAGCACCCTAGAGACCCAGTACTTC
>NA|TRBJ1-2|TRBV2
CASRAYGYTF
TGTGCCAGCAGGGCCTATGGCTACACCTTC
>NA|TRBJ2-3|TRBV7-2
CASSSTSPRTDTQYF
TGTGCCAGCAGCTCGACATCCCCACGGACAGATACGCAGTATTTT